Here is one TCR beta chain with its context. Assay: immunoSEQ multiplex PCR; the TCRdb copy retains only in-frame clones and omits some. The profile shows fewer than 200,000 clones, roughly 81% of them singletons. The data are from a study of blood T cell repertoires in COVID-19. Study information: Acute-phase and convalescent COVID-19 samples originated in the United States, Italy and Spain. Nucleic acid was either cDNA or gDNA, and it came from T cells, B-cell-depleted T cells, or PBMCs.

Sequenced sample: peripheral blood. This TCR derives from a woman aged 55-69 years with COVID-19, enrolled during active disease.

Written as DNA, the CDR3 is TGTGCCAGCAGCTTTGGACTAGCTGAAGCTTTCTTT. Its translation is CASSFGLAEAFF. V usage is TRBV5-6 and J usage is TRBJ1-1; unclear D gene. Germline CDR1 is SGHDT and CDR2 is YYEEEE. V lost 2 bases, J lost 6 bases, and 8 bases lay in between. This CDR3 contains 12 residues.